These T cell receptor beta chains were read from a single sample in a study of T cell responses to AZD1222 COVID-19 vaccine. Using immunoSEQ multiplex PCR, the repertoire was profiled, and TCRdb retains in-frame clones only, with some absent. The sample has 160,000 or so clones, about 92% seen once; the top ten hold 1% to 1.4%. The material was peripheral blood, obtained 28 days after the second AZD1222 dose. Source of these receptors: an adult who received the AZD1222 COVID-19 vaccine. The CDR3 runs from the conserved cysteine through the conserved F or W. Each record gives: V gene, D gene, J gene, CDR3 DNA, CDR3 protein. A D gene is named only where the DNA matches it firmly.

TRBV15,-,TRBJ2-2,TGTGCCACCAGCAGTGCCGGGGAGCTGTTTTTT,CATSSAGELFF
TRBV30,TRBD1,TRBJ1-2,TGTGCCTGGCTCCATCCGGGACAGGTTAACTATGGCTACACCTTC,CAWLHPGQVNYGYTF
TRBV10-1,TRBD1,TRBJ2-7,TGCGCCAGCAGTCGGGACAGTTTGGACGAGCAGTACTTC,CASSRDSLDEQYF
TRBV5-7,-,TRBJ2-2,TGTGCCAGCAGCAGAAGCCGGGACCCCTCTAACACCGGGGAGCTGTTTTTT,CASSRSRDPSNTGELFF
TRBV7-9,TRBD1,TRBJ1-2,TGTGCCAGCAGCACCGGGACAGGGAACTATGGCTACACCTTC,CASSTGTGNYGYTF
TRBV7-9,-,TRBJ1-5,TGTGCCAGCAGCTTACAGGGAAATCAGCCCCAGCATTTT,CASSLQGNQPQHF
TRBV6-5,-,TRBJ1-4,TGTGCCAGCAGGCAGCGGGGATCCTCGCCTGAAAAACTGTTTTTT,CASRQRGSSPEKLFF
TRBV19,-,TRBJ1-2,TGTGCCAGTAGTATCTTGGATAGAGCTAACTATGGCTACACCTTC,CASSILDRANYGYTF
TRBV29-1,-,TRBJ1-1,TGCAGCGTTGTAAAGGACACTGAAGCTTTCTTT,CSVVKDTEAFF
TRBV9,TRBD1,TRBJ2-6,TGTGCCAGCAGCACCGGGACAGGTTTCTCTGGGGCCAACGTCCTGACTTTC,CASSTGTGFSGANVLTF
TRBV6-1,-,TRBJ1-2,TGTGCCAGCAGTGAATTTTCCGGGGGGGGCTATGGCTACACCTTC,CASSEFSGGGYGYTF
TRBV11-2,TRBD1,TRBJ1-1,TGTGCCAGCAGCAATACAGGGGACACTGAAGCTTTCTTT,CASSNTGDTEAFF
TRBV13,-,TRBJ1-2,TGTGCCAGCAGCTTAGTCCCATATGGCTACACCTTC,CASSLVPYGYTF